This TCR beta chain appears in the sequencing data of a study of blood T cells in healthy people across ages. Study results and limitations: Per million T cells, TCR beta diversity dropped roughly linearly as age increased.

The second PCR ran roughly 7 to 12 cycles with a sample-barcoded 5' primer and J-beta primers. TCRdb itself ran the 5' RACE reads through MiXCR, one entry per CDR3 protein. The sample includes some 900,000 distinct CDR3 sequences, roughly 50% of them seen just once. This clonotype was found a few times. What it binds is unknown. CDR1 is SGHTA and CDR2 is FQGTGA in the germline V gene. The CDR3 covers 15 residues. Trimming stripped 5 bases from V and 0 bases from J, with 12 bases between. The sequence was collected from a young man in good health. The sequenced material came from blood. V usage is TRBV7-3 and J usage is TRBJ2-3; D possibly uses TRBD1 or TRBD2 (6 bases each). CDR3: CASSLTGTSTDTQYF. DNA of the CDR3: TGTGCCAGCAGCCTCACAGGGACTAGCACAGATACGCAGTATTTT. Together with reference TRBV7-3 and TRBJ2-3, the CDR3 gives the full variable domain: GAGVSQTPSNKVTEKGKYVELRCDPISGHTALYWYRQSLGQGPEFLIYFQGTGAADDSGLPNDRFFAVRPEGSVSTLKIQRTERGDSAVYLCASSLTGTSTDTQYFGPGTRLTVL.